Shown below are 9 T cell receptor beta chains from a single sample sequenced in a study of cytomegalovirus exposure and HLA in healthy donors. With 60 Vbeta and 13 Jbeta primers, the PCR was carried out. Sequencing used immunoSEQ multiplex PCR; TCRdb keeps in-frame clones, though not all of them. This listing includes some 200,000 clones. The sequenced sample was PBMCs. These receptors were collected from a woman under 30 in good health and CMV-seropositive.

The chain carries TRBV5-1 and TRBJ2-2; 8 bases match TRBD1. V gave up 2 bases and J gave up 5 bases; unmatched junction bases: 5. There are 15 residues in the CDR3. CDR1 SGHRS and CDR2 YFSETQ come from the germline V gene. The CDR3 sequence is CASSFRQGATGELFF. In DNA, the CDR3 is TGCGCCAGCAGCTTCCGTCAGGGGGCAACCGGGGAGCTGTTTTTT.

This sequence joins TRBV19 and TRBJ2-1; D may be TRBD2 (5 bases). The V end lost 6 bases, the J end lost 0 bases, and 9 bases lay between the germline ends. The CDR3 is 14 amino acids. Germline CDR1 is LNHDA and CDR2 is SQIVND (reference sequence). The CDR3 sequence is CASRSGSSYNEQFF. The DNA for the CDR3 is TGTGCCAGTAGAAGCGGATCCTCCTACAATGAGCAGTTCTTC.

This sequence joins TRBV7-9 and TRBJ1-2, with 9 bases matching TRBD1. Germline V lookup: CDR1 SEHNR, CDR2 FQNEAQ (reference sequence). The CDR3 has 15 amino acids. V shed 5 bases, J shed 3 bases, and the junction held 7 bases outside the gene matches. CDR3 coding DNA: TGTGCCAGCAGCCTCCCCCGGACAGGGGACTATGGCTACACCTTC. It translates to CASSLPRTGDYGYTF.

The chain joins TRBV13 to TRBJ2-2; 9 bases are shared with TRBD1. The length of the CDR3 is 16 residues. With V trimmed by 0 bases and J by 3 bases, 2 bases remained unmatched. Germline assignment: CDR1 PRHDT and CDR2 FYEKMQ (reference sequence). CDR3 protein: CASSLGGQGHTGELFF. The DNA of the CDR3 is TGTGCCAGCAGCTTAGGGGGACAGGGTCACACCGGGGAGCTGTTTTTT.

The rearrangement uses TRBV4-2 and TRBJ2-1, with 8 bases identical to TRBD2. The CDR3 has 15 amino acids. Unmatched junction bases numbered 12, after V lost 5 bases and J lost 9 bases. CDR1 and CDR2 (germline): LGHNA, YNFKEQ. The CDR3 DNA reads as TGTGCCAGCAGCACCTTTAGCGGGACGGGCGCTGAGCAGTTCTTC. This sequence encodes CASSTFSGTGAEQFF.

CDR3 DNA sequence: TGTGCCAGCAACATAGCGGGGGGGCCCCACAATGAGCAGTTCTTC. Translating gives CASNIAGGPHNEQFF. This chain links TRBV5-6 with TRBJ2-1, with 11 bases matching TRBD2. Germline CDR1 and CDR2: SGHDT and YYEEEE. The CDR3 is made up of 15 amino acids. The V segment lost 6 bases and the J segment 5 bases; nucleotides outside the gene matches: 7.

The rearrangement joins TRBV7-8 to TRBJ2-3; 11 bases map to TRBD2. The CDR3 is 16 amino acids. The germline CDR1 and CDR2 sequences are SGHVS and FQNEAQ. Germline trimming cut 6 bases from V and 0 bases from J; bases unmatched to any gene: 5. The CDR3 reads CASSELAGASTDTQYF. For the CDR3, the DNA is TGTGCCAGCAGTGAACTAGCGGGGGCTAGCACAGATACGCAGTATTTT.

The J gene is TRBJ2-7, the V gene TRBV7-9; no clear D. Trimming cost V 5 bases and J 3 bases, with 5 bases left between them. The germline CDR1 and CDR2 sequences are SEHNR and FQNEAQ (reference sequence). The CDR3 runs to 11 residues. In DNA, the CDR3 is TGTGCCAGCAGCCCCGGCTACGAGCAGTACTTC. This gives the protein CASSPGYEQYF.

The V call is TRBV5-1, the J call TRBJ2-3, with TRBD2 matching 7 bases. Trimming cost V 4 bases and J 4 bases; bases outside gene matches: 12. This CDR3 is built from 16 residues. Germline CDR1 SGHRS, CDR2 YFSETQ. CDR3 DNA sequence: TGCGCCAGCAGCGGTCCGGGGCGGGGGAGGGCAGATACGCAGTATTTT. Its protein product is CASSGPGRGRADTQYF.